The 22 T cell receptor beta chains below all came from one sample that was sequenced in a study of control samples from healthy donors and cancer patients. Libraries were prepared by immunoSEQ multiplex PCR; TCRdb keeps only in-frame clonotypes and omits some of them. Of about 410,000 clones in the sample, more than 80% were seen once. Sequences were obtained from PBMCs. These receptors came from a man aged 40-49 years with head and neck cancer.

Only one count was recorded for this clone. The chain combines TRBV4-1 with TRBJ2-5; 15 bases fit TRBD2. There are 19 residues in the CDR3. Germline V gene lookup returns CDR1 MGHRA and CDR2 YSYEKL. J was trimmed by 5 bases and V by 2 bases; bases with no gene match: 12. The CDR3 DNA sequence: TGCGCCAGCAGCCAAAGAACAGGACTAGCGGGAGGGCCATGGGAGACCCAGTACTTC. Translating gives CASSQRTGLAGGPWETQYF.

This rearrangement joins TRBV29-1 to TRBJ1-1; D is ambiguous. Per germline, CDR1 SQVTM and CDR2 ANQGSEA. The CDR3 runs 14 residues. Deletions cut 2 bases from V and 3 bases from J, with 13 bases between. The CDR3 DNA is TGCAGCGTTGAAAGGAGGGCTGGGGACACTGAAGCTTTCTTT. Its protein product is CSVERRAGDTEAFF.

The V and J genes are TRBV10-3 and TRBJ2-5; 9 positions match TRBD2. The trim removed 0 bases at V and 0 bases at J, leaving 2 bases unmatched. The CDR3 runs 16 residues. Germline loops: CDR1 ENHRY, CDR2 SYGVKD. CDR3 sequence reads: CAISESAGGYQETQYF. CDR3 in DNA: TGTGCCATCAGTGAGTCGGCGGGGGGGTACCAAGAGACCCAGTACTTC.

The CDR3 nucleotides are TGTGCCAGCAGACCAACAGGGGGTTTGAGCAATCAGCCCCAGCATTTT. Protein product: CASRPTGGLSNQPQHF. The chain couples TRBV6-6 to TRBJ1-5; 8 nucleotides match TRBD1. Trimming took 6 bases from V and 1 from J; bases not matched to a gene: 8. This CDR3 is built from 16 residues. Germline values: CDR1 MNHNY, CDR2 SVGAGI (reference sequence).

The chain carries TRBV29-1 and TRBJ2-1; D gene unclear. V was trimmed by 7 bases and J by 5 bases, leaving 15 bases between them. CDR1 is SQVTM, CDR2 ANQGSEA, per germline. The CDR3 consists of 13 residues. The CDR3 DNA sequence: TGCAGCGCCCCGGCGCATTTTAACAATGAGCAGTTCTTC. It encodes CSAPAHFNNEQFF.

This chain links TRBV28 with TRBJ2-1, with 10 nucleotides matching TRBD2. J was trimmed by 0 bases and V by 2 bases; bases with no gene match: 25. Germline V gives CDR1 MDHEN, CDR2 SYDVKM. The CDR3 sequence is 24 residues long. This CDR3 is CASSLGLSQSRGARTSGSYNEQFF. CDR3 sequence (DNA): TGTGCCAGCAGTTTAGGGCTGTCTCAGTCTCGCGGGGCCAGGACTAGCGGCTCCTACAATGAGCAGTTCTTC.

This chain connects TRBV6-2 or TRBV6-3 to TRBJ1-5, with unresolved D. CDR1 MNHEY and CDR2 SVGEGT come from the germline V gene. The CDR3 runs to 16 residues. The V and J ends lost 6 bases and 0 bases respectively, with 15 bases between them. For the CDR3, the DNA is TGTGCCAGCAGCTATAGTACGGGGTATAGCAATCAGCCCCAGCATTTT. Its translation: CASSYSTGYSNQPQHF.

The chain employs TRBV19 and TRBJ2-6; 8 nucleotides align to TRBD1. The germline CDR1 and CDR2 sequences are LNHDA and SQIVND (reference sequence). The length of the CDR3 is 20 residues. The ends lost 4 bases at V and 0 bases at J; junction bases unmatched: 14. As DNA, the CDR3 is TGTGCCAGTAGTACCCCTTTACAGGGGGAAACTAGCTCTGGGGCCAACGTCCTGACTTTC. It is translated as CASSTPLQGETSSGANVLTF. The variable domain in full, completed from reference TRBV19 and TRBJ2-6, reads DGGITQSPKYLFRKEGQNVTLSCEQNLNHDAMYWYRQDPGQGLRLIYYSQIVNDFQKGDIAEGYSVSREKKESFPLTVTSAQKNPTAFYLCASSTPLQGETSSGANVLTFGAGSRLTVL.

This chain joins TRBV19 and TRBJ1-2; no clear D. The germline V gene has CDR1 LNHDA and CDR2 SQIVND (reference sequence). CDR3 length: 11 amino acids. V was pared by 3 bases and J by 10 bases, with 9 bases between. CDR3 sequence reads: CASSISKDYTF. The CDR3 coding sequence is TGTGCCAGTAGTATTTCTAAAGACTACACCTTC. Complete variable domain (other parts from reference TRBV19 and TRBJ1-2): DGGITQSPKYLFRKEGQNVTLSCEQNLNHDAMYWYRQDPGQGLRLIYYSQIVNDFQKGDIAEGYSVSREKKESFPLTVTSAQKNPTAFYLCASSISKDYTFGSGTRLTVV.

This rearrangement joins TRBV20-1 to TRBJ2-3; D remains ambiguous. CDR1 is DFQATT, CDR2 SNEGSKA, per germline (reference sequence). The length of the CDR3 is 11 residues. Trimming cost V 6 bases and J 8 bases, with 12 bases left between them. The CDR3 sequence is CSAPTESTQYF. The CDR3 DNA reads as TGCAGTGCCCCGACTGAGAGTACGCAGTATTTT.

This CDR3 is CASSPDRGRYTGELFF. The CDR3 region has the DNA TGTGCCAGCAGCCCTGACAGGGGGCGATACACCGGGGAGCTGTTTTTT. The chain joins TRBV7-9 to TRBJ2-2; TRBD1 agrees at 10 bases. The trim removed 5 bases at V and 3 bases at J, leaving 6 bases unmatched. In germline, CDR1 is SEHNR, CDR2 FQNEAQ (reference sequence). The CDR3 runs to 16 residues.

The DNA for the CDR3 is TGTGCCAGCAGCTCGGACAGGGGGCGTTCGACCGGGGAGCTGTTTTTT. Encoded protein: CASSSDRGRSTGELFF. The chain carries TRBV13 and TRBJ2-2; 11 bases align to TRBD1. J gave up 5 bases and V 4 bases, and 6 bases lay outside the gene matches. From germline, CDR1 is PRHDT and CDR2 FYEKMQ (reference sequence). The CDR3 runs 16 residues.

The chain is built from TRBV5-1 and TRBJ2-2; D is unclear. The CDR3 covers 15 residues. Germline CDR1 is SGHRS and CDR2 is YFSETQ. The V and J ends lost 4 bases and 3 bases respectively, with 13 bases between them. The CDR3 reads CASSPVQIYTGELFF. The CDR3 DNA is TGCGCCAGCAGCCCAGTACAGATATACACCGGGGAGCTGTTTTTT. The variable domain in full, with the rest retrieved from reference TRBV5-1 and TRBJ2-2, is KAGVTQTPRYLIKTRGQQVTLSCSPISGHRSVSWYQQTPGQGLQFLFEYFSETQRNKGNFPGRFSGRQFSNSRSEMNVSTLELGDSALYLCASSPVQIYTGELFFGEGSRLTVL.

The sample holds one count of this clone. This chain connects TRBV5-5 to TRBJ1-5; possibly TRBD1 for D (5 bases). The CDR3 totals 18 residues. Germline CDR1 reads SGHKS; CDR2 reads YYEKEE (reference sequence). V dropped 0 bases and J dropped 7 bases, with 23 bases sitting between them. The CDR3 DNA sequence: TGTGCCAGCAGCTTGGCTGCCCTCATAGCAGGGTATGGCCAGCCCCAGCATTTT. Translating gives CASSLAALIAGYGQPQHF.

V usage is TRBV7-9 and J usage is TRBJ2-2; perhaps TRBD2 as D (7 bases). The CDR3 spans 15 residues. The germline CDR1 and CDR2 sequences are SEHNR and FQNEAQ (reference sequence). V was clipped by 4 bases and J by 6 bases, with 15 bases between them. CDR3 coding DNA: TGTGCCAGCAGCTACCAGCAGGGGAGGGCCGGGGAGCTGTTTTTT. As protein: CASSYQQGRAGELFF. Full variable domain (outside the CDR3, taken from reference TRBV7-9 and TRBJ2-2): DTGVSQNPRHKITKRGQNVTFRCDPISEHNRLYWYRQTLGQGPEFLTYFQNEAQLEKSRLLSDRFSAERPKGSFSTLEIQRTEQGDSAMYLCASSYQQGRAGELFFGEGSRLTVL.

The V and J genes are TRBV4-1 and TRBJ2-3; 10 bases fit TRBD1. Trimming removed 3 bases from V and 3 bases from J; junction bases left unmatched: 6. Germline assignment: CDR1 MGHRA and CDR2 YSYEKL. The CDR3 totals 16 residues. The CDR3 loop is CASSQLPGQGTDTQYF. CDR3 bases: TGCGCCAGCAGCCAGCTCCCGGGACAGGGGACAGATACGCAGTATTTT.

The chain links TRBV27 to TRBJ2-3; the match to TRBD2 covers 7 bases. The CDR3 spans 15 residues. Germline CDR1 and CDR2: MNHEY and SMNVEV (reference sequence). V gave up 1 base and J gave up 3 bases; unmatched junction bases: 4. This CDR3 is CASSLWSGVTDTQYF. CDR3 coding DNA: TGTGCCAGCAGTTTATGGAGCGGGGTGACAGATACGCAGTATTTT.

CDR3 amino acids: CASSSPGTGGIFDGYTF. Here the CDR3 DNA reads TGTGCCAGCAGTTCCCCCGGGACAGGGGGCATTTTTGATGGCTACACCTTC. The chain combines TRBV28 with TRBJ1-2; 12 bases align to TRBD1. CDR1 is MDHEN, CDR2 SYDVKM, per germline. The CDR3 is 17 residues long. Trimming took 4 bases from V and 6 from J; bases not matched to a gene: 12.

V and J are TRBV27 and TRBJ2-5, with 16 nucleotides matching TRBD2. This CDR3 region has 17 residues. Germline CDR1 MNHEY, CDR2 SMNVEV (reference sequence). With 3 bases clipped from V and 2 bases from J, the junction kept 3 bases outside the gene matches. The CDR3 nucleotides are TGTGCCAGCAGTTTTGGGACTAGCGGGAGGGCTCAAGAGACCCAGTACTTC. Encoded protein: CASSFGTSGRAQETQYF.

This clone appeared a single time. The V and J genes are TRBV5-6 and TRBJ1-4, with D perhaps matching TRBD1 (5 bases). The CDR3 is 14 residues long. V gave up 3 bases and J gave up 6 bases, with 12 bases separating them. The germline CDR1 and CDR2 sequences are SGHDT and YYEEEE. The CDR3 sequence is CASSSQGLDEKLFF. CDR3 bases: TGTGCCAGCAGCTCCCAGGGACTTGATGAAAAACTGTTTTTT.

This clone has only one observation. The V and J genes are TRBV19 and TRBJ1-6; D possibly corresponds to TRBD1 (6 bases). V was cut by 8 bases and J by 7 bases, with 9 bases left in between. The germline V gene has CDR1 LNHDA and CDR2 SQIVND (reference sequence). This CDR3 is built from 12 residues. The CDR3 spells CASDRPNSPLHF. CDR3 bases: TGTGCCAGTGACAGGCCGAATTCACCCCTCCACTTT.

The V call is TRBV12-5, the J call TRBJ1-2; TRBD1 matches at 9 bases. This CDR3 contains 14 residues. The germline V gene encodes CDR1 LGHNT and CDR2 FRNRAP. V trimming: 5 bases; J trimming: 8 bases; junction bases outside the gene matches: 9. The CDR3 sequence: CASGPGQGRDGYTF. The CDR3 DNA is TGTGCTAGTGGTCCGGGACAGGGACGGGACGGCTACACCTTC.